This T cell receptor (beta chain) appears in the sequencing data of a study of blood T cell repertoires in COVID-19. Across the study: COVID-19 samples, acute and convalescent, were from the United States, Italy and Spain. T cells, B-cell-depleted T cells, or PBMCs provided the cDNA or gDNA that served as material.

In the original workflow: The assay estimated nucleated cells by amplifying reference gene primers. Repertoires were generated with immunoSEQ multiplex PCR, while TCRdb's copy carries only in-frame clones and drops some. The V and J calls and clone size come from that table; D and trimming were worked out from the DNA. Found here are 90,000 to 130,000 clones, over 65% of them singletons; the top ten hold around 1.7%. Germline values: CDR1 MGHRA, CDR2 YSYEKL. This CDR3 comprises 15 residues. V was cut by 0 bases and J by 11 bases, with 14 bases left in between. Sequencing used peripheral blood. The TCR originated in a woman aged 40 to 50 with acute or convalescent COVID-19. This sequence joins TRBV4-1 and TRBJ1-6; a weak D match, TRBD1 (6 bases). CDR3 amino acids: CASSQDITGSAPLHF. Written as DNA, the CDR3 is TGCGCCAGCAGCCAAGATATAACAGGGTCGGCACCCCTCCACTTT.